The entry below gives a single T cell receptor (beta chain) sequence along with its context. These data originate in a study of blood T cell repertoires in COVID-19. TCRdb's table, derived via immunoSEQ multiplex PCR, lists solely in-frame clones and lacks some. The profile covers around 110,000 clones, with around 80% appearing a single time and around 7.5% taken by the ten largest. The CDR3 runs to 16 residues. The V end was cut by 2 bases, the J end by 0 bases, with 8 bases between. The V gene's germline CDR1 is MNHNS and CDR2 SASEGT. This TCR derives from a man aged 65 to 85 with active or convalescent COVID-19. The sample comprised peripheral blood. The chain combines TRBV6-1 with TRBJ1-6; no clear D. The CDR3 protein is CASSELLSSYNSPLHF. CDR3 DNA sequence: TGTGCCAGCAGTGAACTTCTGAGCTCCTATAATTCACCCCTCCACTTT.